A single sample is the source of the 15 T cell receptor beta chains below, sequenced in a study of early T cells in non-severe SARS-CoV-2 infection. From the 5' RACE reads, TCRdb called clonotypes with MiXCR, one entry per CDR3 protein. The sample includes under 75,000 distinct CDR3 sequences, roughly 12% of them seen just once. The sequencing input was whole blood. Every receptor here comes from an adult who was a healthcare worker with PCR-confirmed SARS-CoV-2 infection or an uninfected control (not recorded which).

A note on this clonotype: A read error may be the cause here, since a much bigger clone is one base away. The genes are TRBV21-1 and TRBJ2-7. TRBV21-1 is annotated as a pseudogene. The CDR3 has 12 residues. The CDR3 loop reads CAGSFSSYEQYF. CDR3 coding DNA: TGTGCCGGCAGCTTCAGCTCCTACGAGCAGTACTTC.

The rearrangement links TRBV12-3 or TRBV12-4 to TRBJ1-5, with D perhaps matching TRBD1 (5 bases). The V and J ends lost 6 bases and 2 bases respectively, with 11 bases between them. The CDR3 loop spans 14 amino acids. This CDR3 reads CASRLQGGNQPQHF. CDR3 bases: TGTGCCAGCAGGCTCCAGGGAGGCAATCAGCCCCAGCATTTT.

This clonotype has a handful of counts. This chain uses TRBV6-6 with TRBJ1-1; D possibly corresponds to TRBD1 (5 bases). Germline CDR1 MNHNY, CDR2 SVGAGI (reference sequence). This CDR3 is built from 17 residues. V lost 0 bases and J lost 9, with 23 bases in between. The CDR3 loop reads CASSYSGGDTRTLKAFF. The DNA for the CDR3 is TGTGCCAGCAGTTACTCGGGGGGAGATACCAGAACACTGAAAGCTTTCTTT.

There are many counts of this clonotype. The V and J genes are TRBV10-3 and TRBJ1-2; D call uncertain. Deletions cut 6 bases from V and 13 bases from J, with 24 bases between. Germline V CDR1 and CDR2: ENHRY, SYGVKD. This CDR3 comprises 14 residues. The CDR3 loop is CAISDGPGSSRSTF. In DNA form, the CDR3 reads TGTGCCATCAGCGACGGACCCGGGTCTTCTCGCTCCACCTTC.

This clonotype was detected only a few times. The rearrangement links TRBV7-9 to TRBJ2-2; D is uncertain. The germline V gene has CDR1 SEHNR and CDR2 FQNEAQ (reference sequence). The CDR3 has 11 amino acids. The germline V and J ends were trimmed by 5 bases and 4 bases, with 2 bases remaining between them. CDR3 residues: CASSTTGELFF. CDR3 bases: TGTGCCAGCAGCACCACCGGGGAGCTGTTTTTT.

The V and J genes are TRBV7-6 and TRBJ2-1; D is unresolved. CDR1 and CDR2 (germline): SGHVS, FNYEAQ. V lost 5 bases, J lost 0 bases, and 11 bases lay in between. The CDR3 is made up of 15 amino acids. CDR3 nucleotide sequence: TGTGCCAGCAGCGGCGCCCTCAGCTCCTACAATGAGCAGTTCTTC. This sequence encodes CASSGALSSYNEQFF.

The chain couples TRBV27 to TRBJ1-1; a possible D gene is TRBD1 (5 bases). The CDR3 is made up of 13 amino acids. V shed 2 bases and J shed 3 bases, with 7 bases lying between them. CDR1 is MNHEY and CDR2 is SMNVEV in the germline V gene (reference sequence). The CDR3 protein is CASSLVGDTEAFF. CDR3 bases: TGTGCCAGCAGTTTAGTAGGGGACACTGAAGCTTTCTTT.

At least ten counts were recorded for this clonotype. The CDR3 bases are TGTGCCAGCAGCCAAGGCTACGAGCAGTACTTC. It yields the protein CASSQGYEQYF. The V gene is TRBV14, the J gene TRBJ2-7; D call uncertain. CDR1 and CDR2 (germline): SGHDN, FVKESK. The CDR3 sequence is 11 residues long. V lost 1 base and J lost 3, with 1 base in between.

The rearrangement links TRBV29-1 to TRBJ1-1; D uncertain. With 4 bases removed from V and 8 bases from J, the gap between germline ends came to 8 bases. The CDR3 has 10 residues. Germline CDR1 reads SQVTM; CDR2 reads ANQGSEA. The CDR3 DNA follows: TGCAGCGTTGGAGACAACGAAGCTTTCTTT. The encoded protein is CSVGDNEAFF.

This clonotype was recorded a few times. The chain combines TRBV18 with TRBJ1-3; D possibly corresponds to TRBD1 (6 bases). CDR1 and CDR2 from the germline V gene are KGHSH and LQKENI. CDR3 length: 14 amino acids. With 2 bases removed from V and 4 bases from J, the gap between germline ends came to 9 bases. The CDR3 region is CASSPGGPGNTIYF. The CDR3 nucleotides are TGTGCCAGCTCACCAGGGGGCCCCGGAAACACCATATATTTT.

The rearrangement uses TRBV18 and TRBJ2-1, with a possible D match to TRBD2 (6 bases). There are 14 residues in the CDR3. The V and J ends lost 3 bases and 6 bases respectively, with 12 bases between them. Looked up from germline, CDR1 is KGHSH and CDR2 is LQKENI. CDR3 nucleotide sequence: TGTGCCAGCTCACCTGGCGGGATGGGCAATGAGCAGTTCTTC. Its protein is CASSPGGMGNEQFF.

The V and J genes are TRBV7-9 and TRBJ2-5, with 7 nucleotides matching TRBD2. The germline V gene encodes CDR1 SEHNR and CDR2 FQNEAQ (reference sequence). This CDR3 has 16 amino acids. The ends lost 4 bases at V and 3 bases at J; junction bases unmatched: 11. The CDR3 DNA reads TGTGCCAGCAGCTCATCCAGGGAGCTAGCGGAAGAGACCCAGTACTTC. Its translation is CASSSSRELAEETQYF.

A few counts support this clonotype. The rearrangement links TRBV18 to TRBJ1-2; D ambiguous. The CDR3 has 13 amino acids. The V gene's germline CDR1 is KGHSH and CDR2 LQKENI. The V gene lost 3 bases and the J gene lost 4 bases, with 9 bases spanning the gap. In DNA, the CDR3 is TGTGCCAGCTCACCGGGTTCGGGCTATGGCTACACCTTC. Translated: CASSPGSGYGYTF.

At least ten counts were recorded for this clonotype. This chain uses TRBV5-6 with TRBJ1-1; D is ambiguous. This CDR3 spans 14 amino acids. From germline, CDR1 is SGHDT and CDR2 YYEEEE. V lost 0 bases and J 4 bases, leaving 10 bases between the germline ends. CDR3 residues: CASSLADTGTEAFF. The CDR3 bases are TGTGCCAGCAGCTTGGCAGATACCGGCACTGAAGCTTTCTTT.

This clonotype was seen repeatedly, ten times or more. The J gene is TRBJ2-5, the V gene TRBV5-4; TRBD2 is a possible D gene (5 bases). V gave up 1 base and J gave up 2 bases, with 9 bases separating them. The CDR3 loop spans 14 amino acids. Germline values: CDR1 SGHNT, CDR2 YYREEE (reference sequence). In DNA, the CDR3 is TGTGCCAGCAGCTTGTTTCGCGGGCAAGAGACCCAGTACTTC. Translation gives CASSLFRGQETQYF.